This entry features one T cell receptor beta chain sequence. Data came from immunoSEQ multiplex PCR; TCRdb stores just in-frame clones and leaves some out. The sample has about 190,000 clones; 80% are singletons. The sample is drawn from a study of blood T cell repertoires in COVID-19. Study background: Acute and convalescent COVID-19 samples came from the United States, Italy and Spain.

The CDR3 consists of 12 residues. V was trimmed by 4 bases and J by 14 bases, leaving 12 bases between them. Germline V CDR1 and CDR2: SGHVT, SQSDAQ. This sequence was found in a man in his sixties with acute or convalescent COVID-19. V and J are TRBV7-4 and TRBJ1-6, with TRBD1 as a possible D gene (5 bases). The specimen was peripheral blood. The CDR3 loop is CASSSGEFTLHF. CDR3 nucleotide sequence: TGTGCCAGCAGCTCGGGGGAATTCACCCTCCACTTT.